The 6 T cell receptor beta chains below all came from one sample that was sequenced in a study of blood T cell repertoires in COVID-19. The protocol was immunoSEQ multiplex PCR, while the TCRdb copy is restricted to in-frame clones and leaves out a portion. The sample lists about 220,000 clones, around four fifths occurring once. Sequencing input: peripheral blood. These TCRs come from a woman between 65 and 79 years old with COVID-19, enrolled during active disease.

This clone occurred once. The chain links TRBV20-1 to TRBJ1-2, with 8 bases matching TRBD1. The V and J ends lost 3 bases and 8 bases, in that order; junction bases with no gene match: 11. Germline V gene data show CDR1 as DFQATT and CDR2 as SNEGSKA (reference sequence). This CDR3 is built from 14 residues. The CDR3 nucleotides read TGCAGTGCTAGTTTAAATCCAGGGGGCTTAGGCTACACCTTC. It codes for CSASLNPGGLGYTF.

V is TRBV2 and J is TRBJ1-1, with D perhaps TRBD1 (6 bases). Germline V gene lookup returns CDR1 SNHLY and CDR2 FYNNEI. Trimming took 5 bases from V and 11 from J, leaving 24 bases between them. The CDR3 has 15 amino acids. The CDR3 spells CASSPIGGQTRRAFF. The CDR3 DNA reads TGTGCCAGCAGTCCTATTGGGGGACAAACTCGTCGGGCTTTCTTT.

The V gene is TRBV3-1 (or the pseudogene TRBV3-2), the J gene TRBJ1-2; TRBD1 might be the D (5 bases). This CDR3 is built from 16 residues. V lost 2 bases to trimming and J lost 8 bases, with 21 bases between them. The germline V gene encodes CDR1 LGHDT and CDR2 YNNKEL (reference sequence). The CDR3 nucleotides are TGTGCCAGCAGCCAAAGAAACACGCAGGGTGGGAAGGGCTACACCTTC. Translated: CASSQRNTQGGKGYTF.

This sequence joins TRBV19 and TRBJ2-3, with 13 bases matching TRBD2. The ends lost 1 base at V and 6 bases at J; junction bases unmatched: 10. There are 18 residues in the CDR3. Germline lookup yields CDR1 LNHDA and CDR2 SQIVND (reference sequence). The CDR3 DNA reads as TGTGCCAGTAGTATAGTAGGGGGGACTAGCGGGATAGGTGATACGCAGTATTTT. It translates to CASSIVGGTSGIGDTQYF. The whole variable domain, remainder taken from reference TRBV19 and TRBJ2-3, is DGGITQSPKYLFRKEGQNVTLSCEQNLNHDAMYWYRQDPGQGLRLIYYSQIVNDFQKGDIAEGYSVSREKKESFPLTVTSAQKNPTAFYLCASSIVGGTSGIGDTQYFGPGTRLTVL.

The DNA of the CDR3 is TGTGCCAGCAGCAAAGGAGAGACAGGAGTCACAGATACGCAGTATTTT. This gives the protein CASSKGETGVTDTQYF. The J gene is TRBJ2-3, the V gene TRBV21-1; the table's D call, TRBD1, was not checked against the DNA. TRBV21-1 is annotated as a pseudogene. CDR3 length equals 16 residues.

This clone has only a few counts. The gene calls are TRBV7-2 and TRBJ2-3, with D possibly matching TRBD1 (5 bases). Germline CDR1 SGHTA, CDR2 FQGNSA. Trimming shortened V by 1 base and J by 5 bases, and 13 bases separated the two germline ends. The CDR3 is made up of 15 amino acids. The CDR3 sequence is CASSLVQGIKDTQYF. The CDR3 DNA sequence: TGTGCCAGCAGCTTAGTCCAGGGTATCAAAGATACGCAGTATTTT.